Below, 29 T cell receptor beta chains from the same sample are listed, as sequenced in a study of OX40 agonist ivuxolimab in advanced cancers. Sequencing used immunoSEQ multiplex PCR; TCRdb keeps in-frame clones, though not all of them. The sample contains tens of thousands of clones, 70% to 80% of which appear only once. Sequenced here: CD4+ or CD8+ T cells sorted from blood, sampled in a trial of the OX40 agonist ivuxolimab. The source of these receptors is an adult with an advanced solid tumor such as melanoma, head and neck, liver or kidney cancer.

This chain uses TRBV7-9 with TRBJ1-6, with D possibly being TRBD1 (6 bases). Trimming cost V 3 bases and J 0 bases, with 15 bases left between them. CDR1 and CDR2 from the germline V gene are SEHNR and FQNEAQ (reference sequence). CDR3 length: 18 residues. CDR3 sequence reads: CASSLTGGPSSYNSPLHF. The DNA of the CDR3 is TGTGCCAGCAGCTTGACGGGGGGGCCGAGCTCCTATAATTCACCCCTCCACTTT.

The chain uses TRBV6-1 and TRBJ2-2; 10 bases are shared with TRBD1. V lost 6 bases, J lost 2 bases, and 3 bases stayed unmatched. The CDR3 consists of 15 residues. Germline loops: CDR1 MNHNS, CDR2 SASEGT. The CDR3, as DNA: TGTGCCAGCAGGGGGGACAGGGGTAACACCGGGGAGCTGTTTTTT. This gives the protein CASRGDRGNTGELFF.

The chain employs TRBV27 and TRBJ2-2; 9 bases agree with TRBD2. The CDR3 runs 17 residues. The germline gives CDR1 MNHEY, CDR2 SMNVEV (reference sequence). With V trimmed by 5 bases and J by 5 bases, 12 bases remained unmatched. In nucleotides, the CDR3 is TGTGCCAGCAGTACCCCCTTCCGGAGCGGGAGGACCGGGGAGCTGTTTTTT. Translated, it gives CASSTPFRSGRTGELFF.

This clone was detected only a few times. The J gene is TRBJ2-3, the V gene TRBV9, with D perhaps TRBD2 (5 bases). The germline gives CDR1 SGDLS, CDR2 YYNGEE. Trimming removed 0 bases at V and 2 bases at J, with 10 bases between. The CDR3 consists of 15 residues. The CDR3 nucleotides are TGTGCCAGCAGCGTAGTCCGGGGAGACACAGATACGCAGTATTTT. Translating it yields CASSVVRGDTDTQYF. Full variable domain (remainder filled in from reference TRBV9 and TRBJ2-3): DSGVTQTPKHLITATGQRVTLRCSPRSGDLSVYWYQQSLDQGLQFLIQYYNGEERAKGNILERFSAQQFPDLHSELNLSSLELGDSALYFCASSVVRGDTDTQYFGPGTRLTVL.

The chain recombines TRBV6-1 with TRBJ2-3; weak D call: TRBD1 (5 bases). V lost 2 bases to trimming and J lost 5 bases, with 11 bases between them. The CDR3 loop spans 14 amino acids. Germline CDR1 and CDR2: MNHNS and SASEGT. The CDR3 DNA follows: TGTGCCAGCAGTGAAACTTCAGGGATAGATACGCAGTATTTT. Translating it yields CASSETSGIDTQYF.

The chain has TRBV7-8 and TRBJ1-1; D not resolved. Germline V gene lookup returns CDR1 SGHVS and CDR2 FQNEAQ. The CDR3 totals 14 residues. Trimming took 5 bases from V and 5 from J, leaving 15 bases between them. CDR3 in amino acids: CASSQNQGRTEAFF. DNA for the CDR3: TGTGCCAGCAGCCAAAATCAAGGGCGGACTGAAGCTTTCTTT.

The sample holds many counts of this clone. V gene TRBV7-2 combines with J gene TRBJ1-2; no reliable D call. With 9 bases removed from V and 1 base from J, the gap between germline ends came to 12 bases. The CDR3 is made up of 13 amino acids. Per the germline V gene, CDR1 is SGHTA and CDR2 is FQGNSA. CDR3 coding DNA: TGTGCCAGTCGCGCGGGGAATAACTATGGCTACACCTTC. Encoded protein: CASRAGNNYGYTF.

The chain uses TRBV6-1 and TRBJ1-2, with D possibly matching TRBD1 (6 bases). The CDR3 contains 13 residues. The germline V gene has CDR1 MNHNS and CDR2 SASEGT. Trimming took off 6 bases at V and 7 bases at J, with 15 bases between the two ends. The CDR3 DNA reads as TGTGCCAGCAGCCTGACAGGAGGGGCTGGCTACACCTTC. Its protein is CASSLTGGAGYTF.

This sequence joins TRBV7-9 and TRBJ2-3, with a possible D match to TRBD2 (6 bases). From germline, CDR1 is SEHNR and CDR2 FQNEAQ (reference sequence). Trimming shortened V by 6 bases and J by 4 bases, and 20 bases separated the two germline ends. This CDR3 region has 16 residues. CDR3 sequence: CASSLTRGGVADTQYF. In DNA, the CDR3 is TGTGCCAGCAGTTTAACGAGGGGCGGGGTTGCAGATACGCAGTATTTT.

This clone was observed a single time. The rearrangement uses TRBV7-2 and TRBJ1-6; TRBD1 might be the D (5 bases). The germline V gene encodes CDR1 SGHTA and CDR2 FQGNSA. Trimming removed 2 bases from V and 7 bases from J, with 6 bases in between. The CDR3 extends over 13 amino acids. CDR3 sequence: CASSLQGNSPLHF. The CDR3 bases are TGTGCCAGCAGCTTACAGGGCAATTCACCCCTCCACTTT.

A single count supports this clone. CDR3 nucleotides: TGTGCCAGTAGGAGAAACACAGATACGCAGTATTTT. Protein product: CASRRNTDTQYF. V is TRBV19 and J is TRBJ2-3; D remains ambiguous. The CDR3 spans 12 residues. V was clipped by 6 bases and J by 2 bases, with 6 bases between them. Germline loops: CDR1 LNHDA, CDR2 SQIVND (reference sequence). Drawing the rest from reference TRBV19 and TRBJ2-3, the complete variable domain is DGGITQSPKYLFRKEGQNVTLSCEQNLNHDAMYWYRQDPGQGLRLIYYSQIVNDFQKGDIAEGYSVSREKKESFPLTVTSAQKNPTAFYLCASRRNTDTQYFGPGTRLTVL.

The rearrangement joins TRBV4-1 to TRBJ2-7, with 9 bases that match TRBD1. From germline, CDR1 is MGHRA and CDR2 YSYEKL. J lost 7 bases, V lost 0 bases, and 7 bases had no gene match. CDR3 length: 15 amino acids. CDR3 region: CASSQDPQGADEQYF. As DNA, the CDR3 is TGCGCCAGCAGCCAAGACCCACAGGGGGCTGATGAGCAGTACTTC.

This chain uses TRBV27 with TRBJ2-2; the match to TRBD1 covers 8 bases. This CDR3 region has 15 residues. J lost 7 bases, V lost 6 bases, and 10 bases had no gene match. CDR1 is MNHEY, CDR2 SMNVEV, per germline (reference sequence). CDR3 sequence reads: CASRRTPGGVGELFF. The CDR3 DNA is TGTGCCAGCAGACGCACCCCAGGGGGCGTCGGGGAGCTGTTTTTT.

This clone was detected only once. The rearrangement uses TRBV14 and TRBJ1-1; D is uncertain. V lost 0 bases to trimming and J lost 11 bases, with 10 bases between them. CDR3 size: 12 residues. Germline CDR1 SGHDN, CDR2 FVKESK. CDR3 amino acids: CASSQDTSGAFF. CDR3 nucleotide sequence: TGTGCCAGCAGCCAAGATACCAGTGGGGCTTTCTTT.

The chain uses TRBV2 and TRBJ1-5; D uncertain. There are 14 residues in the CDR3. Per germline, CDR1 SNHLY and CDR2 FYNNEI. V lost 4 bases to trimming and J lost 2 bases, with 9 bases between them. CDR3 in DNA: TGTGCCAGCAGTGTAGTCCCGGGCAATCAGCCCCAGCATTTT. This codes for CASSVVPGNQPQHF.

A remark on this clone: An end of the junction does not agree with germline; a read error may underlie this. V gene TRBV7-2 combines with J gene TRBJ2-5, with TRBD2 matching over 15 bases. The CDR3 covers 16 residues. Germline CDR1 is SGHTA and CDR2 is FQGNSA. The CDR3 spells CASSLEGTSGRWAEDF. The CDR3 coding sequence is TGTGCCAGCAGCTTAGAGGGGACTAGCGGGAGGTGGGCCGAGGACTTC.

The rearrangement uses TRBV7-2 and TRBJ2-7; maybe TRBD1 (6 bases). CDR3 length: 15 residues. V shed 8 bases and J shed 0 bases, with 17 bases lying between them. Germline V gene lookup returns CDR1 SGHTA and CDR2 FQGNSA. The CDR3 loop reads CASGFPGDFSYEQYF. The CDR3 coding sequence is TGTGCCAGCGGATTTCCAGGGGATTTCTCCTACGAGCAGTACTTC.

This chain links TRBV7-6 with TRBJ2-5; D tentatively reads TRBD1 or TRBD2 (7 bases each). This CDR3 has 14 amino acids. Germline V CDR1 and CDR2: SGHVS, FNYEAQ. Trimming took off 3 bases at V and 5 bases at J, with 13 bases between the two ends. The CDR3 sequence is CASSFQGGQETQYF. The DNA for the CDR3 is TGTGCCAGCAGCTTTCAGGGGGGGCAGGAGACCCAGTACTTC.

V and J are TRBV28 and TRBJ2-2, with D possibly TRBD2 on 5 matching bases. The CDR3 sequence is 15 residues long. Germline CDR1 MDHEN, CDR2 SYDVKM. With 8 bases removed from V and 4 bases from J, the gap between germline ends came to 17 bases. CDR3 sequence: CASRGWSAGTGELFF. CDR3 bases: TGTGCCAGCCGTGGGTGGTCTGCGGGCACCGGGGAGCTGTTTTTT.

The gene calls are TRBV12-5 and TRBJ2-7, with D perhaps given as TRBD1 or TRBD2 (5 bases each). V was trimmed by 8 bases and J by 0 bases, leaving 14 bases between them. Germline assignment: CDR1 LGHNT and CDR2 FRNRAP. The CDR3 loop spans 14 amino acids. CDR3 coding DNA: TGTGCTAGTCCTCTCTCCGGGGCCTCCTACGAGCAGTACTTC. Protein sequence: CASPLSGASYEQYF.

CDR3 in DNA: TGTGCCAGCAGCTTAGCGGGGAGGGGGACTGAAGCTTTCTTT. This encodes CASSLAGRGTEAFF. The V gene is TRBV7-2, the J gene TRBJ1-1; D possibly corresponds to TRBD1 (6 bases). V was pared by 0 bases and J by 5 bases, with 10 bases between. The CDR3 runs to 14 residues. Germline V lookup: CDR1 SGHTA, CDR2 FQGNSA.

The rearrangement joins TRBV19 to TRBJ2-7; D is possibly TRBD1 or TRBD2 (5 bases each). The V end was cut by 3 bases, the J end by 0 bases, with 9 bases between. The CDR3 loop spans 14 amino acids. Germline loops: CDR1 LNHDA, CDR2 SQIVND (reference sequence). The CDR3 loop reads CASSIRDDSYEQYF. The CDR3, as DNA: TGTGCCAGTAGTATTCGGGACGACTCCTACGAGCAGTACTTC.

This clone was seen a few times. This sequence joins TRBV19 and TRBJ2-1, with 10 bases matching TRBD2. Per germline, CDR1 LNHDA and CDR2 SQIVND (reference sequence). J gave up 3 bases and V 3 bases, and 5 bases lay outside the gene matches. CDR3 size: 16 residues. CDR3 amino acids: CASSMTRTSGYNEQFF. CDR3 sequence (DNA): TGTGCCAGTAGTATGACCCGGACTAGCGGCTACAATGAGCAGTTCTTC.

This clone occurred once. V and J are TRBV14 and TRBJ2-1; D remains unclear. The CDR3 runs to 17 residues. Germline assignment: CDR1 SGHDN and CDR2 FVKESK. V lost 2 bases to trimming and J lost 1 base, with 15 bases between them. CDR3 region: CASSQPTTSESYNEQFF. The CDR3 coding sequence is TGTGCCAGCAGCCAACCGACGACATCAGAATCCTACAATGAGCAGTTCTTC.

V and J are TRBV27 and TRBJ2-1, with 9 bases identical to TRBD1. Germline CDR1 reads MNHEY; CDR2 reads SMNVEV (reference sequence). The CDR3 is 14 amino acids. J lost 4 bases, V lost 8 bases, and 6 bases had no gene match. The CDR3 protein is CASSGQGIYNEQFF. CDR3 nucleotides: TGTGCCAGCTCGGGACAGGGAATATACAATGAGCAGTTCTTC.

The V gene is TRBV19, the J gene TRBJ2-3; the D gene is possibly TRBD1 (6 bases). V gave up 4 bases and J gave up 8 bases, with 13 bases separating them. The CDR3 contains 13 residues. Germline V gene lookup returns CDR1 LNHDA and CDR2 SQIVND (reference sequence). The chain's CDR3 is CASSTRTGTTQYF. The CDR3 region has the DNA TGTGCCAGTAGTACCCGTACAGGGACTACGCAGTATTTT.

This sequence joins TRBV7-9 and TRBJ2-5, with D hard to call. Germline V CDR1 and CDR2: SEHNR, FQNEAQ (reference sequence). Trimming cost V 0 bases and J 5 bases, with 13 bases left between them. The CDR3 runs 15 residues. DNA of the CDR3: TGTGCCAGCAGCTTAGCGCTAGGAGACGGGGAGACCCAGTACTTC. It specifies CASSLALGDGETQYF. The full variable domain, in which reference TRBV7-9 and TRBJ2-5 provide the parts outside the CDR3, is DTGVSQNPRHKITKRGQNVTFRCDPISEHNRLYWYRQTLGQGPEFLTYFQNEAQLEKSRLLSDRFSAERPKGSFSTLEIQRTEQGDSAMYLCASSLALGDGETQYFGPGTRLLVL.

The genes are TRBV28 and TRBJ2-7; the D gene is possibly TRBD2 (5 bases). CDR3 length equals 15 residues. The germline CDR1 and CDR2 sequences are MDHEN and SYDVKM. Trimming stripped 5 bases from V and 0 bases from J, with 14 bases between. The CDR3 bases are TGTGCCAGCAGTCGAGCGGCCAGCCGCTCCTACGAGCAGTACTTC. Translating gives CASSRAASRSYEQYF.

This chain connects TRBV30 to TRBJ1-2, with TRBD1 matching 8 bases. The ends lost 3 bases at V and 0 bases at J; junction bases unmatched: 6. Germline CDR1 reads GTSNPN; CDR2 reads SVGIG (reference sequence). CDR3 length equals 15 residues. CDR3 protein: CAWRGTGIANYGYTF. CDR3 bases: TGTGCCTGGAGGGGGACAGGAATAGCTAACTATGGCTACACCTTC.